The clone carrying this T cell receptor beta chain was picked up a small number of times. This sample was taken from a study of T-cell reconstitution after alpha-beta-depleted transplantation in children. TCRbeta library preparation incorporated unique molecular identifiers. TCRdb redid the calling of the PCR reads with MiXCR, one entry per CDR3 protein. The sample has 360,000 or so distinct CDR3 sequences, roughly 20% seen once. The sequence was collected from a human donor who donated a stem cell graft to a child with acute myeloid leukemia. Sequenced here: PBMCs from the stem cell graft donor, sampled from the stem cell graft.

CDR3 bases: TGTGCCAGCAGCTTAGAGACAGGGCGTCAGCCCCAGCATTTT. Translation gives CASSLETGRQPQHF. The genes are TRBV7-2 and TRBJ1-5; 7 bases match TRBD1. From germline, CDR1 is SGHTA and CDR2 FQGNSA. The ends lost 1 base at V and 6 bases at J; junction bases unmatched: 3. This CDR3 is built from 14 residues. The complete variable domain, with remaining parts taken from reference TRBV7-2 and TRBJ1-5, reads GAGVSQSPSNKVTEKGKDVELRCDPISGHTALYWYRQSLGQGLEFLIYFQGNSAPDKSGLPSDRFSAERTGGSVSTLTIQRTQQEDSAVYLCASSLETGRQPQHFGDGTRLSIL.